Below, 20 T cell receptor beta chains from the same sample are listed, as sequenced in a study of cytomegalovirus exposure and HLA in healthy donors. Both 60 Vbeta primers and 13 Jbeta primers went into the PCR. Measured with immunoSEQ multiplex PCR; TCRdb has only the in-frame clones, and not every one. The sample has around 110,000 clones; 79% are singletons. The sequenced material came from PBMCs. The receptor source for this set is a young man in good health and CMV-seropositive.

This clone has more than one count but fewer than ten. The chain uses TRBV4-2 and TRBJ2-5; TRBD1 is a possible D gene (5 bases). This CDR3 spans 15 amino acids. Germline CDR1 and CDR2: LGHNA and YNFKEQ. V dropped 2 bases and J dropped 2 bases, with 12 bases sitting between them. The DNA for the CDR3 is TGTGCCAGCAGCCAAACCAGGGTAGGGCAAGAGACCCAGTACTTC. Translating gives CASSQTRVGQETQYF.

This clone was recorded a few times. The chain combines TRBV7-8 with TRBJ2-7, with no clear D. Trimming took 5 bases from V and 1 from J, leaving 9 bases between them. There are 13 residues in the CDR3. The germline gives CDR1 SGHVS, CDR2 FQNEAQ. The CDR3 spells CASSPPSSYEQYF. The CDR3 DNA is TGTGCCAGCAGCCCCCCTTCTTCCTACGAGCAGTACTTC.

The table lists this clone with a count of one. The rearrangement uses TRBV9 and TRBJ2-3; maybe TRBD1 (5 bases). This CDR3 region has 15 residues. The germline CDR1 and CDR2 sequences are SGDLS and YYNGEE. V lost 0 bases and J 4 bases, leaving 12 bases between the germline ends. The CDR3 is CASSVAGLVADTQYF. The CDR3 bases are TGTGCCAGCAGCGTAGCAGGGCTTGTTGCAGATACGCAGTATTTT.

The V and J genes are TRBV29-1 and TRBJ2-3; tentatively, D is TRBD2 (5 bases). Germline lookup yields CDR1 SQVTM and CDR2 ANQGSEA. This CDR3 is 12 amino acids long. With 5 bases removed from V and 4 bases from J, the gap between germline ends came to 10 bases. The CDR3 DNA reads TGCAGCGTTCGTGAGGGCGCAGATACGCAGTATTTT. Its protein product is CSVREGADTQYF.

The chain couples TRBV6-5 to TRBJ2-7; the D is unclear. V was shortened by 4 bases and J by 7 bases, with 8 bases between the two germline ends. CDR3 length: 11 amino acids. CDR1 and CDR2 (germline): MNHEY, SVGAGI. CDR3 bases: TGTGCCAGCAGTTTCAATTCAGAGCAGTACTTC. As protein: CASSFNSEQYF.

This clone was observed a handful of times. V gene TRBV28 combines with J gene TRBJ2-7; D ambiguous. This CDR3 region has 12 residues. Germline CDR1 and CDR2: MDHEN and SYDVKM. With 6 bases removed from V and 2 bases from J, the gap between germline ends came to 8 bases. The CDR3 spells CASSPWPYEQYF. CDR3 sequence (DNA): TGTGCCAGCAGCCCTTGGCCCTACGAGCAGTACTTC.

This chain connects TRBV11-3 to TRBJ1-1; D is perhaps TRBD1 (5 bases). Germline V gene lookup returns CDR1 SGHNT and CDR2 YENEEA. V was cut by 3 bases and J by 4 bases, with 9 bases left in between. This CDR3 region has 13 residues. The CDR3, as DNA: TGTGCCAGCAGCTTTCAGGGCGGCACTGAAGCTTTCTTT. Its translation is CASSFQGGTEAFF.

This clone was seen a handful of times. The J gene is TRBJ2-1, the V gene TRBV10-3; 10 bases are shared with TRBD1. Germline V gene data show CDR1 as ENHRY and CDR2 as SYGVKD. This CDR3 spans 15 amino acids. J was trimmed by 3 bases and V by 8 bases; bases with no gene match: 7. The CDR3 is CAIGAGTGDYNEQFF. The CDR3 coding sequence is TGTGCCATCGGGGCCGGGACAGGGGACTACAATGAGCAGTTCTTC.

This chain connects TRBV5-1 to TRBJ2-3; D is possibly TRBD1 (6 bases). The germline V and J ends were trimmed by 0 bases and 0 bases, with 11 bases remaining between them. This CDR3 is 16 amino acids long. Germline V CDR1 and CDR2: SGHRS, YFSETQ. CDR3 bases: TGCGCCAGCAGCTTGGGCGACAGGCTTAGCACAGATACGCAGTATTTT. This encodes CASSLGDRLSTDTQYF.

The J gene is TRBJ2-1, the V gene TRBV6-4; 10 bases are a match to TRBD2. CDR3 length: 15 amino acids. Trimming cost V 7 bases and J 2 bases; bases outside gene matches: 5. Germline-derived CDR1 and CDR2 are MRHNA and SNTAGT. In nucleotides, the CDR3 is TGTGCCAGCACCAGGACTAGCGGAGCCTACAATGAGCAGTTCTTC. Its translation is CASTRTSGAYNEQFF.

The gene calls are TRBV9 and TRBJ2-5; 7 nucleotides align to TRBD1. The CDR3 is made up of 15 amino acids. CDR1 and CDR2 from the germline V gene are SGDLS and YYNGEE. V lost 0 bases, J lost 1 base, and 3 bases stayed unmatched. CDR3 coding DNA: TGTGCCAGCAGCGTAGGGGGACAGCCCCAAGAGACCCAGTACTTC. Amino acid sequence: CASSVGGQPQETQYF.

This clone was detected only a few times. The chain couples TRBV2 to TRBJ1-1; 10 nucleotides match TRBD1. V was pared by 5 bases and J by 5 bases, with 8 bases of the junction left unmatched. The germline V gene encodes CDR1 SNHLY and CDR2 FYNNEI. CDR3 length: 15 amino acids. The CDR3 loop reads CASSYGQGGYTEAFF. In nucleotides, the CDR3 is TGTGCCAGCAGTTACGGACAGGGGGGTTATACTGAAGCTTTCTTT.

The chain recombines TRBV9 with TRBJ1-5, with D tentatively TRBD1 (6 bases). Trimming shortened V by 0 bases and J by 4 bases, and 11 bases separated the two germline ends. This CDR3 region has 15 residues. The V gene's germline CDR1 is SGDLS and CDR2 YYNGEE. CDR3 nucleotides: TGTGCCAGCAGCGTAGATTGGGGGCTAAATCAGCCCCAGCATTTT. It is translated as CASSVDWGLNQPQHF.

The rearrangement links TRBV13 to TRBJ1-2, with D possibly being TRBD1 (5 bases). CDR1 is PRHDT, CDR2 FYEKMQ, per germline (reference sequence). Trimming removed 0 bases at V and 4 bases at J, with 12 bases between. The CDR3 loop spans 15 amino acids. The CDR3, as DNA: TGTGCCAGCAGCTTAGGCAGGGTGAGGAGCTATGGCTACACCTTC. Protein sequence: CASSLGRVRSYGYTF.

Only one count was recorded for this clone. The V gene is TRBV2, the J gene TRBJ2-5, with TRBD1 matching 7 bases. Germline CDR1 SNHLY, CDR2 FYNNEI. V was clipped by 9 bases and J by 5 bases; unmatched bases: 6. This CDR3 spans 12 amino acids. This chain's CDR3 is CASSKDRETQYF. CDR3 sequence (DNA): TGTGCCAGTTCCAAGGACAGGGAGACCCAGTACTTC.

The V call is TRBV4-1, the J call TRBJ2-3, with D uncertain. CDR1 is MGHRA, CDR2 YSYEKL, per germline. The CDR3 consists of 13 residues. V was pared by 1 base and J by 6 bases, with 8 bases between. CDR3 amino acids: CASSQGLEDTQYF. The DNA for the CDR3 is TGCGCCAGCAGCCAAGGACTTGAGGATACGCAGTATTTT.

This clone was counted a single time. The chain's CDR3 is CASSQALPGGGKETQYF. For the CDR3, the DNA is TGCGCCAGCAGCCAAGCCCTTCCAGGGGGAGGTAAAGAGACCCAGTACTTC. The rearrangement links TRBV4-3 to TRBJ2-5, with a weak D call TRBD1 (7 bases). This CDR3 contains 17 residues. Germline V gene lookup returns CDR1 LGHNA and CDR2 YSLEER. Trimming removed 1 base from V and 3 bases from J, with 18 bases in between.

The chain is built from TRBV27 and TRBJ2-1, with a tentative D call TRBD1 (6 bases). Germline V CDR1 and CDR2: MNHEY, SMNVEV (reference sequence). There are 16 residues in the CDR3. Trimming stripped 3 bases from V and 0 bases from J, with 12 bases between. This CDR3 is CASSLGAGSSYNEQFF. CDR3 in DNA: TGTGCCAGCAGTTTGGGGGCGGGTAGCTCCTACAATGAGCAGTTCTTC.

V and J are TRBV5-1 and TRBJ1-2, with 7 positions matching TRBD1. CDR3 length equals 14 residues. The junction had 6 bases not matched to a gene; V was cut back by 3 bases and J by 4 bases. Germline V gene sequence: CDR1 SGHRS, CDR2 YFSETQ. The CDR3 nucleotides are TGCGCCAGCAGCTGGGAAACAGGGGCCTATGGCTACACCTTC. This encodes CASSWETGAYGYTF.

CDR3 DNA sequence: TGTGCCAGCAGCCGCTCAGAGGGTCAAGGAGAGACCCAGTACTTC. Residues: CASSRSEGQGETQYF. The rearrangement uses TRBV9 and TRBJ2-5, with D possibly being TRBD2 (5 bases). V lost 4 bases to trimming and J lost 4 bases, with 17 bases between them. The CDR3 runs to 15 residues. CDR1 and CDR2 (germline): SGDLS, YYNGEE.